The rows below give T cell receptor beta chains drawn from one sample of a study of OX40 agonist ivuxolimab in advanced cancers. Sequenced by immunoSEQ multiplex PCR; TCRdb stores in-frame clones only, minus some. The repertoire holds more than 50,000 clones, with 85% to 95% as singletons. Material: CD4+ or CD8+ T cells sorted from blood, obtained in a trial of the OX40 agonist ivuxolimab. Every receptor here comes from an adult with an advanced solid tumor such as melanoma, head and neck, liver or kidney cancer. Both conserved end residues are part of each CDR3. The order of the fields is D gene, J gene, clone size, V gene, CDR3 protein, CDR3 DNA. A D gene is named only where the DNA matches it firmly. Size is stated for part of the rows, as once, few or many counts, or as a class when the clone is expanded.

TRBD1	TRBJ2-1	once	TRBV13	CASRPGTGDYNEQFF	TGTGCCAGCAGACCCGGGACAGGGGATTACAATGAGCAGTTCTTC
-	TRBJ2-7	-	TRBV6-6	CASSYSGEQYF	TGTGCCAGCAGTTACTCCGGCGAGCAGTACTTC
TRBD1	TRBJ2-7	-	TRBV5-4	CASSSPGQGYEQYF	TGTGCCAGCAGCTCGCCGGGACAGGGTTACGAGCAGTACTTC
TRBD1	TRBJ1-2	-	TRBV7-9	CAPRDSEAGYTF	TGTGCCCCCCGGGACAGCGAGGCTGGCTACACCTTC
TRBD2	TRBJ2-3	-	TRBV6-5	CASASAGGSTDTQYF	TGTGCCAGCGCAAGTGCGGGGGGGAGCACAGATACGCAGTATTTT
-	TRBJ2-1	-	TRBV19	CASSNILLPGASSYNEQFF	TGTGCCAGTAGCAATATACTCCTCCCAGGGGCGAGCTCCTACAATGAGCAGTTCTTC
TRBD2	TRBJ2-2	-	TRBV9	CASSVGTSGRGAGELFF	TGTGCCAGCAGCGTAGGGACTAGCGGGAGAGGCGCCGGGGAGCTGTTTTTT
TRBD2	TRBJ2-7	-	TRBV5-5	CASSLAAGGAGEQYF	TGTGCCAGCAGCTTGGCCGCGGGAGGGGCTGGCGAGCAGTACTTC
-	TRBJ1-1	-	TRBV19	CASKAGGWTEAFF	TGTGCCAGTAAGGCGGGGGGGTGGACTGAAGCTTTCTTT
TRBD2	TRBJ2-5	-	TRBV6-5	CASSYSWGGGETQYF	TGTGCCAGCAGTTACTCCTGGGGGGGTGGAGAGACCCAGTACTTC
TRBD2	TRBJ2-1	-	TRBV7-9	CAGWTSGNNEQFF	TGTGCCGGATGGACTAGCGGGAACAATGAGCAGTTCTTC
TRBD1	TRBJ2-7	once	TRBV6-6	CASEDRGEYEQYF	TGTGCCAGCGAGGACAGGGGGGAGTACGAGCAGTACTTC
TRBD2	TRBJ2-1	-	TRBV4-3	CASSPWTSGKNEQFF	TGCGCCAGCAGCCCCTGGACTAGCGGGAAAAATGAGCAGTTCTTC
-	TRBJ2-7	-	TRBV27	CASSFYEGAVEEQYF	TGTGCCAGCAGTTTTTATGAGGGAGCGGTGGAGGAGCAGTACTTC
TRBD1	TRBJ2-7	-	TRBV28	CASSLRSGQMFYEQYF	TGTGCCAGCAGTCTACGTTCGGGACAGATGTTCTACGAGCAGTACTTC
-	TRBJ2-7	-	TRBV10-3	CAISEKDSTYEQYF	TGTGCCATCAGTGAGAAGGACAGCACCTACGAGCAGTACTTC
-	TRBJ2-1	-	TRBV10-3	CAISNPESALEYNEQFF	TGTGCCATCAGTAACCCAGAGTCGGCTTTGGAGTACAATGAGCAGTTCTTC
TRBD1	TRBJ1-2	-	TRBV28	CASSSRFWGQGLYGYTF	TGTGCCAGCAGTTCCCGATTTTGGGGACAGGGGCTCTATGGCTACACCTTC
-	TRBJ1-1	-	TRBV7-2	CASSFWGTEAFF	TGTGCCAGCAGCTTTTGGGGCACTGAAGCTTTCTTT
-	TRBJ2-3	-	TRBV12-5	CASGFPEGREVMDTQYF	TGTGCTAGTGGTTTTCCCGAGGGGCGGGAAGTTATGGATACGCAGTATTTT
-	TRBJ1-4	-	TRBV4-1	CASSQSGFATNEKLFF	TGCGCCAGCAGCCAGTCTGGATTTGCAACTAATGAAAAACTGTTTTTT
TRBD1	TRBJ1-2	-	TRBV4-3	CASSQDWTGGPHYGYTF	TGCGCCAGCAGCCAAGATTGGACAGGGGGCCCCCACTATGGCTACACCTTC
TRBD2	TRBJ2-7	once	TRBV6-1	CASAEAGGSYEQYF	TGTGCCAGCGCCGAAGCGGGGGGGAGCTACGAGCAGTACTTC
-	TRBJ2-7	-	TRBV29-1	CSVEGTATYEQYF	TGCAGCGTTGAAGGGACTGCAACCTACGAGCAGTACTTC
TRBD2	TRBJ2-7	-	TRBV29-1	CSVAGDSYEQYF	TGCAGCGTAGCGGGAGATTCCTACGAGCAGTACTTC
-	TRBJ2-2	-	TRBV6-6	CASSSLMNTGELFF	TGTGCCAGCAGTTCCCTTATGAACACCGGGGAGCTGTTTTTT
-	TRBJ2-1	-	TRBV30	CAWSRKDGGGSEQFF	TGTGCCTGGAGTCGAAAGGACGGAGGGGGCAGTGAGCAGTTCTTC
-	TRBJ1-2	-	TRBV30	CAWSVIRGFGYTF	TGTGCCTGGAGTGTAATACGGGGGTTTGGCTACACCTTC
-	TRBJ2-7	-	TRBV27	CASSLPSFEQYF	TGTGCCAGCAGTTTACCCTCCTTCGAGCAGTACTTC
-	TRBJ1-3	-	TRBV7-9	CASSYSGNTIYF	TGTGCCAGCAGTTATAGCGGAAACACCATATATTTT
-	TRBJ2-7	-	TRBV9	CASSVGEVSYEQYF	TGTGCCAGCAGCGTAGGAGAGGTTTCCTACGAGCAGTACTTC
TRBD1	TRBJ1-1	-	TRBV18	CASSWTGKKNEAFF	TGTGCCAGCTCCTGGACAGGGAAAAAAAATGAAGCTTTCTTT
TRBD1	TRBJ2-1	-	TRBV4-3	CASSPGDRGNEQFF	TGCGCCAGCAGCCCCGGGGACAGGGGGAATGAGCAGTTCTTC
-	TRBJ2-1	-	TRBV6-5	CASSYSGLTGGNEQFF	TGTGCCAGCAGTTACTCAGGTTTAACAGGCGGGAATGAGCAGTTCTTC
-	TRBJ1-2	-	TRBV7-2	CAGQGRFPFYGYTF	TGTGCCGGTCAGGGGAGGTTCCCCTTTTATGGCTACACCTTC
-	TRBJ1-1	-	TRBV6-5	CASSYSSNTEAFF	TGTGCCAGCAGTTACTCGAGTAACACTGAAGCTTTCTTT
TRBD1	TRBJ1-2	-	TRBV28	CASRRPDRGQDGYTF	TGTGCCAGCAGACGACCAGACAGGGGGCAGGATGGCTACACCTTC
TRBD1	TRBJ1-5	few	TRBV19	CASSRDRGVSNQPQHF	TGTGCCAGTAGTAGGGACAGGGGAGTGAGCAATCAGCCCCAGCATTTT
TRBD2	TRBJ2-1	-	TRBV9	CASTRLAVSSYNEQFF	TGTGCCAGCACCAGACTAGCGGTGAGCTCCTACAATGAGCAGTTCTTC
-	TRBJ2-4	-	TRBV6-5	CASRPTGSLDIQYF	TGTGCCAGCAGACCTACAGGGTCTCTTGACATTCAGTACTTC
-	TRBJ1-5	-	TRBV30	CAWSVTANQPQHF	TGTGCCTGGAGTGTTACGGCGAATCAGCCCCAGCATTTT
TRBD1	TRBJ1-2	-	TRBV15	CATSPRGGGIYGYTF	TGTGCCACCAGCCCCCGAGGAGGGGGCATATATGGCTACACCTTC
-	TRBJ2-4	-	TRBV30	CAWSVQGRGLDIQYF	TGTGCCTGGAGTGTACAGGGCAGGGGCTTGGACATTCAGTACTTC
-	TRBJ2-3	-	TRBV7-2	CASSYIVGVDTDTQYF	TGTGCCAGCAGCTATATTGTTGGAGTCGACACAGATACGCAGTATTTT
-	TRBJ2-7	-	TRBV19	CASSIGQETYEQYF	TGTGCCAGTAGTATAGGGCAGGAGACCTACGAGCAGTACTTC
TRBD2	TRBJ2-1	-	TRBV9	CASSVASAGGPDEYEQFF	TGTGCCAGCAGCGTAGCTAGCGCGGGAGGGCCGGATGAGTATGAGCAGTTCTTC
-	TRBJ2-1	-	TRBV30	CAWNTPSYAHNEQFF	TGTGCCTGGAACACCCCTAGTTACGCACACAATGAGCAGTTCTTC
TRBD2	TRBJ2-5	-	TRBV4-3	CASSQGGASGETQYF	TGCGCCAGCAGCCAAGGCGGGGCTAGCGGAGAGACCCAGTACTTC
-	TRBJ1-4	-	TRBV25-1	CASSDLGQPEKLFF	TGTGCCAGCAGTGACCTTGGACAGCCTGAAAAACTGTTTTTT
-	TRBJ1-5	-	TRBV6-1	CASSSTGTSNQPQHF	TGTGCCAGCAGCTCGACAGGTACAAGCAATCAGCCCCAGCATTTT